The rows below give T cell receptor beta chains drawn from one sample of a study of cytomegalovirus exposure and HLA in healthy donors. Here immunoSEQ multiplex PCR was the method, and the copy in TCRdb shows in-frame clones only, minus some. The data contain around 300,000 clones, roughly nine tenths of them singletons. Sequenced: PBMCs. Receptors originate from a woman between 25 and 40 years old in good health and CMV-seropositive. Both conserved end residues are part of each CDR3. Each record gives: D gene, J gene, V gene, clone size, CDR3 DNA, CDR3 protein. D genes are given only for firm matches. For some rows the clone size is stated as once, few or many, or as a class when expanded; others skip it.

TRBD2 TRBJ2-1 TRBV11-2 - TGTGCCAGCAGCTTAGATCGTAGCGGGGCCTACAATGAGCAGTTCTTC CASSLDRSGAYNEQFF
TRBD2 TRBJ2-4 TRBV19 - TGTGCCAGTAGTACACAAGCGGGGGGAAGAAACATTCAGTACTTC CASSTQAGGRNIQYF
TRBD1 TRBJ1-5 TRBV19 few TGTGCCAGCAAGGACAGGGAAGGGCAGCCCCAGCATTTT CASKDREGQPQHF
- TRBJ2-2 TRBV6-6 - TGTGCCAGCAGTGCTGCCCCAGGAGCGAACACCGGGGAGCTGTTTTTT CASSAAPGANTGELFF
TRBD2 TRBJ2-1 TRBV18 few TGTGCCAGCTCACCAAAGCGGGAGGTGGGTGAGCAGTTCTTC CASSPKREVGEQFF
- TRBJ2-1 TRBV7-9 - TGTGCCAGCAGCTTAGGCCAAGGGACCTACAATGAGCAGTTCTTC CASSLGQGTYNEQFF
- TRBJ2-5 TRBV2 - TGTGCCAGCATGGGTTTTAGTTGGGAGACCCAGTACTTC CASMGFSWETQYF
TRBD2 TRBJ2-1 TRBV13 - TGTGCCAGCAGCTTATCGGCTAGCGGGGGGCTCTACAATGAGCAGTTCTTC CASSLSASGGLYNEQFF
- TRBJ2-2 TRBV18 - TGTGCCAGCTCACCCGACCGTGTCCCCACAACCGGGGAGCTGTTTTTT CASSPDRVPTTGELFF
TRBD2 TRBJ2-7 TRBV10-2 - TGCGCCAGCATTTATAGCGGGAGGGGCTCCTACGAGCAGTACTTC CASIYSGRGSYEQYF
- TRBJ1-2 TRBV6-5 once TGTGCCAGCAGCAAAGCGGGGAGAGCATATGGCTACACCTTC CASSKAGRAYGYTF
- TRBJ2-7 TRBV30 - TGTGCCTGGAGTGTGGGTGGCTACGAGCAGTACTTC CAWSVGGYEQYF
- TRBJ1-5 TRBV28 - TGTGCCAGCAGCCCAACAGGGCCCAATCAGCCCCAGCATTTT CASSPTGPNQPQHF
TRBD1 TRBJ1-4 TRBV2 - TGTGCCAGCAGTGCCCCCCTACAGGGGGGAAAACTGTTTTTT CASSAPLQGGKLFF
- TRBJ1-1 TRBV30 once TGTGCCTGGACCGGTTCGACCGCTGAAGCTTTCTTT CAWTGSTAEAFF
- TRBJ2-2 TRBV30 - TGTGCCTGGAATGCCGGGACCTTCACCGGGGAGCTGTTTTTT CAWNAGTFTGELFF
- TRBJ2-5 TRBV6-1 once TGTGCCAGCAGTGAATACCCGGGCGAGACCCAGTACTTC CASSEYPGETQYF
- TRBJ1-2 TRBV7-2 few TGTGCCAGCAGACTAGGGACTCAAGGCTACACCTTC CASRLGTQGYTF
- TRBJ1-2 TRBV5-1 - TGCGCCAGCAGTCAGGATGGTTTCTATGGCTACACCTTC CASSQDGFYGYTF
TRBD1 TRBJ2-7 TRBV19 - TGTGCCAGTAGTGCAGGGGGCGAGCAGTACTTC CASSAGGEQYF
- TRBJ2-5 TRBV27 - TGTGCCAGCAGTTTTGGCCAAGAGACCCAGTACTTC CASSFGQETQYF
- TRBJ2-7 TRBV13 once TGTGCCAGCAGCTTACGGACCGGTTTTGGGAACGAGCAGTACTTC CASSLRTGFGNEQYF
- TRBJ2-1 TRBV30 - TGTGCCTGGAGTGGGCTTGGGGCCTACAATGAGCAGTTCTTC CAWSGLGAYNEQFF
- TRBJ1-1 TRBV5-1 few TGCGCCAGCAGCCGGACGACGGTGAACACTGAAGCTTTCTTT CASSRTTVNTEAFF
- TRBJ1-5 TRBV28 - TGTGCCAGCAGTAGGGGTCCTAGCAATCAGCCCCAGCATTTT CASSRGPSNQPQHF
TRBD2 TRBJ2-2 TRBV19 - TGTGCCAGTGCCCATGGATCGGGGAGGGAGAACACCGGGGAGCTGTTTTTT CASAHGSGRENTGELFF
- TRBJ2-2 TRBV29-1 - TGCAGCGTTGGACAGTCGGCCGGGGAGCTGTTTTTT CSVGQSAGELFF
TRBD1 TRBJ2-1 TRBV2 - TGTGCCAGCACCGGGACAGGGTCGTACAATGAGCAGTTCTTC CASTGTGSYNEQFF
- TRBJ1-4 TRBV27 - TGTGCCAGCAGTTTAATGGGGGCAACTAATGAAAAACTGTTTTTT CASSLMGATNEKLFF
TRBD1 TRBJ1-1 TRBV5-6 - TGTGCCAGCAGCTTGCCCCGACAGGGTTACGGGAACACTGAAGCTTTCTTT CASSLPRQGYGNTEAFF
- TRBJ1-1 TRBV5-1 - TGCGCCAGCAGCTTGATGAGGGGCACTGAAGCTTTCTTT CASSLMRGTEAFF
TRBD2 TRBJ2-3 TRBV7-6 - TGTGCCAGCAGCCCGCATCTCGGGCCAGCGGGAGGGCCGGATACGCAGTATTTT CASSPHLGPAGGPDTQYF
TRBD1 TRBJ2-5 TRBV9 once TGTGCCAGCAGCGTAGACCCGGACAGGGGACAAGAGACCCAGTACTTC CASSVDPDRGQETQYF
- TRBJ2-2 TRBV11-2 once TGTGCCAGCAGCTTAGAAGACGGGGAGGTGGGCACCGGGGAGCTGTTTTTT CASSLEDGEVGTGELFF
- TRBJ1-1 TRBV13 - TGTGCCAGCAGCTTAGTTGGAGCGAACACTGAAGCTTTCTTT CASSLVGANTEAFF
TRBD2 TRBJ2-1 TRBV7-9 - TGTGCCAGCAGCGTAGCGGGGTACAATGAGCAGTTCTTC CASSVAGYNEQFF
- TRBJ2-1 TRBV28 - TGTGCCAGCAGTTTCCAACGTTATGAGCAGTTCTTC CASSFQRYEQFF
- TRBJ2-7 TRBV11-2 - TGTGCCAGCAGCTTCGAGGGAGGACCATACGAGCAGTACTTC CASSFEGGPYEQYF
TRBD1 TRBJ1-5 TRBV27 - TGTGCCAGCAGGCAACAGACAGGGACGTCCCATAGCAATCAGCCCCAGCATTTT CASRQQTGTSHSNQPQHF
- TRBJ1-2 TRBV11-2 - TGTGCCAGCAGCTTAGAGAACTATGGCTACACCTTC CASSLENYGYTF
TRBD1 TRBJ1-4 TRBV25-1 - TGTGCCAGCAGTGACGGTCAGGGGGTATCGGCAACTAATGAAAAACTGTTTTTT CASSDGQGVSATNEKLFF
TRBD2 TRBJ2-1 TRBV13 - TGTGCCAGCAGCTTAGTAGGGACTAGCGGGAGGAGTGAGCAGTTCTTC CASSLVGTSGRSEQFF
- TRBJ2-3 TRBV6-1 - TGTGCCAGCAGTGAAGCGCGGCATTTCGGTACGCAGTATTTT CASSEARHFGTQYF
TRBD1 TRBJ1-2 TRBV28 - TGTGCCAGCAGTTTTCCCACCTCCCTTCCCGCGACAGGGCATCACACCTTC CASSFPTSLPATGHHTF
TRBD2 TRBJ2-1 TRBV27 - TGTGCCAGCACCCCATGGGGACTAGCCACTAATGAGCAGTTCTTC CASTPWGLATNEQFF
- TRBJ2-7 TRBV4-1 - TGCGCCAGCAGCCAAGCGGAAAGGCCAACCTACGAGCAGTACTTC CASSQAERPTYEQYF
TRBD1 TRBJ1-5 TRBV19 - TGTGCCAGTACCCGACAGGGGGCCGCGAATCAGCCCCAGCATTTT CASTRQGAANQPQHF
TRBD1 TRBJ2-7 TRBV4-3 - TGCGCCAGCAGCCAAGAGAGACCGGGACAGGGCTACGAGCAGTACTTC CASSQERPGQGYEQYF
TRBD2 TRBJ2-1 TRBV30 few TGTGCCTGGAACGCGGGAGGGAACAATGAGCAGTTCTTC CAWNAGGNNEQFF
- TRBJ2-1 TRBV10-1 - TGCGCCAGCAGTGACAAGAGCCGGGACTGGCGGAACAATGAGCAGTTCTTC CASSDKSRDWRNNEQFF
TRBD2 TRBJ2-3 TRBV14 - TGTGCCAGCAGCTACGGCGGGAGCTCAAGCACAGATACGCAGTATTTT CASSYGGSSSTDTQYF